This TCR beta chain was captured in a study of blood T cell repertoires in COVID-19. The overall study: Researchers got acute and convalescent COVID-19 samples from the United States, Italy and Spain. PBMCs, B-cell-depleted T cells, or T cells provided the cDNA or gDNA that made up the material.

Per the authors' pipeline: Amplification with reference gene primers provided the estimates of nucleated cell counts. Libraries were prepared by immunoSEQ multiplex PCR; TCRdb keeps only in-frame clonotypes and omits some of them. Clonal size and the V and J genes are those of that table, whereas D and trimming came from the DNA. The sample contains about 440,000 clones, about 87% of which appear only once. The CDR3 runs 13 residues. Deletions cut 5 bases from V and 6 bases from J, with 13 bases between. Germline loops: CDR1 MNHEY, CDR2 SMNVEV (reference sequence). Seattle researchers signed up patients amid active infection and tracked them longitudinally.

The sequencing input was peripheral blood. The V gene is TRBV27, the J gene TRBJ1-1; D perhaps matches TRBD1 (5 bases). The TCR originated in a woman aged 45-59 years with COVID-19, enrolled during active disease. CDR3 sequence reads: CASSALWGAEAFF. CDR3 nucleotides: TGTGCCAGCAGTGCTCTATGGGGGGCTGAAGCTTTCTTT.